A selection of T cell receptor beta chains follows, all from one sample in a study of shared clonotypes between healthy human individuals. Sequenced by immunoSEQ multiplex PCR; TCRdb stores in-frame clones only, minus some. The data contain more than 2,000,000 clones, about 92% of them singletons. Sequenced material: naive CD4+ T cells sorted from blood. All receptors come from a man younger than 30 in good health. Both conserved end residues are part of each CDR3.

j_call: TRBJ1-1; v_call: TRBV19; cdr3_aa: CASSNRARWDTEAFF
j_call: TRBJ2-5; v_call: TRBV6-6; cdr3_aa: CASRDSQETQYF
j_call: TRBJ1-2; v_call: TRBV5-1; cdr3_aa: CASSSGGGNYGYTF
j_call: TRBJ1-2; v_call: TRBV30; cdr3_aa: CAWSVRVTNYGYTF
j_call: TRBJ2-3; v_call: TRBV2; cdr3_aa: CASTQQSDTQYF
j_call: TRBJ2-1; v_call: TRBV4-1; cdr3_aa: CASSRGLVTYNEQFF
j_call: TRBJ1-2; v_call: TRBV18; cdr3_aa: CASSPWDRLANYGYTF
j_call: TRBJ2-7; v_call: TRBV5-1; cdr3_aa: CASSWNPVGITTYEQYF
j_call: TRBJ2-4; v_call: TRBV6-1; cdr3_aa: CASSGGLGDPVAKNIQYF
j_call: TRBJ2-4; v_call: TRBV30; cdr3_aa: CAWSGTGVAKNIQYF
j_call: TRBJ2-3; v_call: TRBV7-2; cdr3_aa: CASSTTSTSTDTQYF
j_call: TRBJ2-7; v_call: TRBV29-1; cdr3_aa: CSVEVDRGLEQYF
j_call: TRBJ1-6; v_call: TRBV4-2; cdr3_aa: CASSQIGQGGHSPLHF
j_call: TRBJ1-5; v_call: TRBV2; cdr3_aa: CASSETSKNQPQHF
j_call: TRBJ1-2; v_call: TRBV28; cdr3_aa: CASSFGAAPNYGYTF
j_call: TRBJ1-3; v_call: TRBV5-6; cdr3_aa: CASSKGTGPSGNTIYF
j_call: TRBJ1-3; v_call: TRBV19; cdr3_aa: CASHSSGNTIYF
j_call: TRBJ2-7; v_call: TRBV7-2; cdr3_aa: CASSPWGSYEQYF
j_call: TRBJ2-7; v_call: TRBV6-5; cdr3_aa: CASSYRFPYEQYF
j_call: TRBJ1-5; v_call: TRBV27; cdr3_aa: CASSLWSQGRYSNQPQHF
j_call: TRBJ1-5; v_call: TRBV7-9; cdr3_aa: CASSLGQGGHQPQHF
j_call: TRBJ1-6; v_call: TRBV6-6; cdr3_aa: CASSISGNSPLHF
j_call: TRBJ2-7; v_call: TRBV6-5; cdr3_aa: CATGGRGDYEQYF
j_call: TRBJ2-1; v_call: TRBV6-6; cdr3_aa: CASSPSGSSYNEQFF
j_call: TRBJ2-1; v_call: TRBV2; cdr3_aa: CASSRGTGFYNEQFF
j_call: TRBJ2-3; v_call: TRBV10-3; cdr3_aa: CAIRDTTSTDTQYF
j_call: TRBJ1-6; v_call: TRBV2; cdr3_aa: CASTLGHGNNSPLHF
j_call: TRBJ2-5; v_call: TRBV19; cdr3_aa: CASSRAVKETQYF
j_call: TRBJ1-2; v_call: TRBV20-1; cdr3_aa: CSAPWVGYTF
j_call: TRBJ2-1; v_call: TRBV5-1; cdr3_aa: CASSHSPWTGRDEQFF
j_call: TRBJ1-1; v_call: TRBV19; cdr3_aa: CASLGQGYTEAFF
j_call: TRBJ2-1; v_call: TRBV7-2; cdr3_aa: CASSLAQGSEQFF
j_call: TRBJ2-7; v_call: TRBV14; cdr3_aa: CASSPGARQGTYEQYF
j_call: TRBJ2-7; v_call: TRBV29-1; cdr3_aa: CSVESRQGSEQYF
j_call: TRBJ2-5; v_call: TRBV2; cdr3_aa: CASSTGGRETQYF
j_call: TRBJ2-1; v_call: TRBV5-4; cdr3_aa: CASSPAGPYNEQFF
j_call: TRBJ1-4; v_call: TRBV30; cdr3_aa: CAWSDREKLFF
j_call: TRBJ2-7; v_call: TRBV5-1; cdr3_aa: CASSLGLVAEYYEQYF
j_call: TRBJ2-7; v_call: TRBV9; cdr3_aa: CASSPRTETGAEQYF
j_call: TRBJ2-1; v_call: TRBV5-1; cdr3_aa: CASRSRNEQFF
j_call: TRBJ2-5; v_call: TRBV5-1; cdr3_aa: CASSLMPSGSETQYF
j_call: TRBJ1-5; v_call: TRBV5-4; cdr3_aa: CASSLGDQPQHF
j_call: TRBJ2-7; v_call: TRBV7-9; cdr3_aa: CASSLSGAGEQYF
j_call: TRBJ1-2; v_call: TRBV2; cdr3_aa: CASSDARSYGYTF
j_call: TRBJ2-5; v_call: TRBV10-3; cdr3_aa: CATGPSGETQYF
j_call: TRBJ2-7; v_call: TRBV19; cdr3_aa: CASSIQHSYEQYF
j_call: TRBJ1-3; v_call: TRBV19; cdr3_aa: CASSEGAPGNTIYF
j_call: TRBJ2-2; v_call: TRBV13; cdr3_aa: CASSLVLRRNGELFF
j_call: TRBJ1-5; v_call: TRBV10-3; cdr3_aa: CAISDDRGRQPQHF
j_call: TRBJ2-2; v_call: TRBV5-1; cdr3_aa: CASSLEVGGGTGELFF
j_call: TRBJ2-2; v_call: TRBV5-1; cdr3_aa: CASSSGPRITSGAPTGELFF
j_call: TRBJ1-3; v_call: TRBV6-5; cdr3_aa: CASSLGLNSGNTIYF
j_call: TRBJ2-7; v_call: TRBV9; cdr3_aa: CASSVGTSGRKHEQYF
j_call: TRBJ2-3; v_call: TRBV29-1; cdr3_aa: CSVKRQGGRTDTQYF
j_call: TRBJ1-1; v_call: TRBV5-1; cdr3_aa: CASSSSGLMNTEAFF